Presented here are 32 T cell receptor beta chains from one specimen sequenced in a study of OX40 agonist ivuxolimab in advanced cancers. Generated by immunoSEQ multiplex PCR, the TCRdb table keeps only in-frame clones and is missing some. Of 66,000 or so clones listed, 85% were seen once; the top ten hold roughly 4%. The specimen was CD4+ or CD8+ T cells sorted from blood, collected in a trial of the OX40 agonist ivuxolimab. The receptors come from an adult with an advanced solid tumor such as melanoma, head and neck, liver or kidney cancer.

The gene calls are TRBV28 and TRBJ2-7; D is unclear. V lost 5 bases and J 4 bases, leaving 18 bases between the germline ends. The germline V gene encodes CDR1 MDHEN and CDR2 SYDVKM. This CDR3 comprises 15 residues. The CDR3 DNA reads as TGTGCCAGCAGTCCCGTCTCGAGCCTTACGTACGAGCAGTACTTC. Encoded protein: CASSPVSSLTYEQYF.

The gene calls are TRBV10-3 and TRBJ2-2; TRBD1 or TRBD2 may be the D gene (6 bases each). V was shortened by 7 bases and J by 6 bases, with 15 bases between the two germline ends. The CDR3 is 14 residues long. Germline V gene lookup returns CDR1 ENHRY and CDR2 SYGVKD. The CDR3 region has the DNA TGTGCCATCACCCCGACAGGCGGGGCCGGGGAGCTGTTTTTT. This sequence encodes CAITPTGGAGELFF.

The chain recombines TRBV2 with TRBJ1-1; 8 nucleotides align to TRBD1. This CDR3 has 14 amino acids. V lost 6 bases and J lost 1; bases outside the gene matches: 4. The germline gives CDR1 SNHLY, CDR2 FYNNEI. CDR3 DNA sequence: TGTGCCAGCAGCAGGGGGCCGGGGAACACTGAAGCTTTCTTT. Amino acids: CASSRGPGNTEAFF.

The gene calls are TRBV18 and TRBJ2-7; D ambiguous. The V gene lost 1 base and the J gene lost 5 bases, with 12 bases spanning the gap. From germline, CDR1 is KGHSH and CDR2 LQKENI. The CDR3 totals 14 residues. The CDR3 DNA reads as TGTGCCAGCTCACCACTGGGATCCCACCACGAGCAGTACTTC. Protein sequence: CASSPLGSHHEQYF.

The rearrangement joins TRBV28 to TRBJ1-2, with 7 bases that match TRBD1. The CDR3 runs 16 residues. Germline assignment: CDR1 MDHEN and CDR2 SYDVKM. J was trimmed by 4 bases and V by 3 bases; bases with no gene match: 11. CDR3 DNA: TGTGCCAGCAGTTTCCCCGGACAGGCTTTAATCTATGGCTACACCTTC. This encodes CASSFPGQALIYGYTF.

The gene calls are TRBV18 and TRBJ2-1; 10 nucleotides agree with TRBD2. Germline-derived CDR1 and CDR2 are KGHSH and LQKENI. This CDR3 contains 13 residues. With 3 bases clipped from V and 10 bases from J, the junction kept 3 bases outside the gene matches. Here the CDR3 DNA reads TGTGCCAGCTCACCTAAAGCGGGAGGGGAGCAGTTCTTC. It specifies CASSPKAGGEQFF.

The genes are TRBV7-9 and TRBJ2-1; D remains unclear. V was clipped by 6 bases and J by 4 bases, with 16 bases between them. CDR1 is SEHNR and CDR2 is FQNEAQ in the germline V gene (reference sequence). The CDR3 totals 15 residues. The CDR3 DNA follows: TGTGCCAGCAGTCGCGATCGGACCTATTACAATGAGCAGTTCTTC. Protein sequence: CASSRDRTYYNEQFF.

The rearrangement uses TRBV7-2 and TRBJ2-1; possibly TRBD1 or TRBD2 for D (5 bases each). CDR1 SGHTA and CDR2 FQGNSA come from the germline V gene. CDR3 size: 15 residues. Trimming shortened V by 3 bases and J by 7 bases, and 16 bases separated the two germline ends. The CDR3: CASSFSRTPGNEQFF. In DNA form, the CDR3 reads TGTGCCAGCAGCTTCTCTCGGACACCGGGGAATGAGCAGTTCTTC.

The genes are TRBV27 and TRBJ2-1, with TRBD2 matching over 7 bases. With 6 bases clipped from V and 8 bases from J, the junction kept 10 bases outside the gene matches. The CDR3 length is 14 residues. The germline V gene has CDR1 MNHEY and CDR2 SMNVEV (reference sequence). The CDR3 loop is CASSPAGWSDEQFF. CDR3 nucleotide sequence: TGTGCCAGCAGCCCAGCGGGGTGGAGCGATGAGCAGTTCTTC.

The CDR3 region is CASSKGQGYGYTF. The CDR3 DNA reads as TGTGCCAGCAGCAAGGGACAGGGCTATGGCTACACCTTC. The genes are TRBV5-4 and TRBJ1-2, with 9 bases aligning to TRBD1. This CDR3 region has 13 residues. Germline V gene sequence: CDR1 SGHNT, CDR2 YYREEE (reference sequence). The junction had 2 bases not matched to a gene; V was cut back by 4 bases and J by 4 bases.

V is TRBV6-5 and J is TRBJ1-5; TRBD1 is a possible D gene (6 bases). The CDR3 sequence is 15 residues long. With 5 bases removed from V and 0 bases from J, the gap between germline ends came to 11 bases. The germline V gene encodes CDR1 MNHEY and CDR2 SVGAGI. For the CDR3, the DNA is TGTGCCAGCAGTCCCGGACAGATTAGCAATCAGCCCCAGCATTTT. It is translated as CASSPGQISNQPQHF.

The CDR3 coding sequence is TGTGCCTGGAGTGTCCCCGGGACGAGAAGTCAGCCCCAGCATTTT. This encodes CAWSVPGTRSQPQHF. The chain links TRBV30 to TRBJ1-5, with a tentative D call TRBD1 (5 bases). CDR3 length equals 15 residues. Germline V lookup: CDR1 GTSNPN, CDR2 SVGIG (reference sequence). V shed 0 bases and J shed 6 bases, with 15 bases lying between them.

The chain uses TRBV6-6 and TRBJ1-3; no definite D call. V gave up 5 bases and J gave up 3 bases, with 11 bases separating them. The CDR3 is 14 residues long. The germline gives CDR1 MNHNY, CDR2 SVGAGI (reference sequence). CDR3 nucleotides: TGTGCCAGCAGTCCGTATCCAAGTGGAAACACCATATATTTT. It encodes CASSPYPSGNTIYF.

The rearrangement joins TRBV11-2 to TRBJ2-2; the match to TRBD1 covers 12 bases. The CDR3 sequence is 19 residues long. Germline V CDR1 and CDR2: SGHAT, FQNNGV. With V trimmed by 5 bases and J by 7 bases, 17 bases remained unmatched. The CDR3 loop is CASSRIGPGQGARIGELFF. The DNA of the CDR3 is TGTGCCAGCAGCCGCATAGGGCCGGGACAGGGGGCGAGGATCGGGGAGCTGTTTTTT.

The chain couples TRBV2 to TRBJ2-3; a possible D gene is TRBD2 (6 bases). V was cut by 6 bases and J by 3 bases, with 16 bases left in between. CDR3 size: 15 residues. CDR1 and CDR2 (germline): SNHLY, FYNNEI. DNA of the CDR3: TGTGCCAGCAGCCCAAATGGGGGGTCTACAGATACGCAGTATTTT. The encoded protein is CASSPNGGSTDTQYF.

The rearrangement joins TRBV27 to TRBJ2-1; 13 bases are shared with TRBD2. CDR1 is MNHEY and CDR2 is SMNVEV in the germline V gene (reference sequence). V lost 6 bases, J lost 6 bases, and 17 bases stayed unmatched. CDR3 length: 19 residues. The CDR3 DNA reads TGTGCCAGCAGCCAGACCAGGCCGGGACTAGCGGGGAGACTCAATGAGCAGTTCTTC. Amino acids: CASSQTRPGLAGRLNEQFF.

There are a few counts of this clone. The V gene is TRBV5-4, the J gene TRBJ2-2; 16 bases map to TRBD2. Germline CDR1 and CDR2: SGHNT and YYREEE (reference sequence). Unmatched junction bases numbered 8, after V lost 4 bases and J lost 5 bases. The CDR3 spans 18 residues. In DNA form, the CDR3 reads TGTGCCAGCAGCCCGGGGACTAGCGGGAGGGCCAGGACCGGGGAGCTGTTTTTT. It translates to CASSPGTSGRARTGELFF. Using reference TRBV5-4 and TRBJ2-2 for the parts outside the CDR3, the full variable domain is ETGVTQSPTHLIKTRGQQVTLRCSSQSGHNTVSWYQQALGQGPQFIFQYYREEENGRGNFPPRFSGLQFPNYSSELNVNALELDDSALYLCASSPGTSGRARTGELFFGEGSRLTVL.

V and J are TRBV2 and TRBJ2-5; the match to TRBD1 covers 11 bases. The CDR3 is made up of 14 amino acids. Germline CDR1 SNHLY, CDR2 FYNNEI. The junction had 8 bases not matched to a gene; V was cut back by 10 bases and J by 4 bases. CDR3 DNA sequence: TGTGCCACCAACCGGGACAGGGGGTTAGAGACCCAGTACTTC. This gives the protein CATNRDRGLETQYF.

The chain combines TRBV7-6 with TRBJ2-5; 7 positions agree with TRBD1. The length of the CDR3 is 15 residues. After removal of 6 bases from V and 1 base from J, the junction contained 8 bases not matched to a gene. Germline V lookup: CDR1 SGHVS, CDR2 FNYEAQ. DNA of the CDR3: TGTGCCAGCAGTTCCCTTAGGGGGCCCCAAGAGACCCAGTACTTC. The encoded protein is CASSSLRGPQETQYF.

This chain connects TRBV28 to TRBJ1-4; D not resolved. CDR1 is MDHEN and CDR2 is SYDVKM in the germline V gene. The CDR3 is 14 amino acids. Between the trimmed V and J ends, which lost 3 bases and 8 bases, there was a span of 13 bases. The chain's CDR3 is CASSLGSAREKLFF. DNA of the CDR3: TGTGCCAGCAGTTTGGGATCGGCGAGGGAAAAACTGTTTTTT.

This chain uses TRBV5-4 with TRBJ1-4; 10 bases agree with TRBD1. The CDR3 spans 15 residues. The germline CDR1 and CDR2 sequences are SGHNT and YYREEE (reference sequence). The J segment lost 6 bases and the V segment lost 5 bases, leaving 7 bases of the junction unmatched. The CDR3 region has the DNA TGTGCCAGCAGTGTTCCGGGACAGGGGTATGAAAAACTGTTTTTT. Its translation is CASSVPGQGYEKLFF.

V is TRBV4-3 and J is TRBJ2-7; D remains ambiguous. V was shortened by 3 bases and J by 2 bases, with 14 bases between the two germline ends. The V gene's germline CDR1 is LGHNA and CDR2 YSLEER. CDR3 length: 15 residues. The DNA for the CDR3 is TGCGCCAGCAGCCAGACATTGGCTGCTACCTACGAGCAGTACTTC. Its protein is CASSQTLAATYEQYF.

The chain is built from TRBV7-9 and TRBJ1-1; D unclear. This CDR3 has 13 residues. Per the germline V gene, CDR1 is SEHNR and CDR2 is FQNEAQ (reference sequence). V lost 5 bases to trimming and J lost 1 base, with 8 bases between them. The CDR3 DNA reads as TGTGCCAGCAGCGCTACCAGGAACACTGAAGCTTTCTTT. Its protein is CASSATRNTEAFF. The full variable domain, in which reference TRBV7-9 and TRBJ1-1 provide the parts outside the CDR3, is DTGVSQNPRHKITKRGQNVTFRCDPISEHNRLYWYRQTLGQGPEFLTYFQNEAQLEKSRLLSDRFSAERPKGSFSTLEIQRTEQGDSAMYLCASSATRNTEAFFGQGTRLTVV.

The chain couples TRBV5-6 to TRBJ1-5, with 8 bases lining up with TRBD1. The V gene end was trimmed by 0 bases and the J gene end by 1 base; junction bases not matched to a gene: 6. The CDR3 is 17 residues long. Germline CDR1 and CDR2: SGHDT and YYEEEE. The CDR3 reads CASSLGGTGRSNQPQHF. CDR3 coding DNA: TGTGCCAGCAGCTTGGGCGGGACAGGCCGGAGCAATCAGCCCCAGCATTTT.

J is TRBJ2-1 and V is TRBV7-8; the D is unclear. The germline gives CDR1 SGHVS, CDR2 FQNEAQ. Trimming removed 2 bases at V and 8 bases at J, with 16 bases between. CDR3 size: 15 residues. The CDR3 DNA reads TGTGCCAGCAGCTTAAGAGTAGGTCTAAACGATGAGCAGTTCTTC. Residues: CASSLRVGLNDEQFF.

The chain links TRBV7-2 to TRBJ1-1; D unresolved. Trimming stripped 5 bases from V and 4 bases from J, with 17 bases between. Germline-derived CDR1 and CDR2 are SGHTA and FQGNSA. The CDR3 is 15 amino acids. The CDR3 sequence: CASSLWTSGSTEAFF. In DNA, the CDR3 is TGTGCCAGCAGCCTATGGACCTCGGGATCCACTGAAGCTTTCTTT.

The chain employs TRBV6-1 and TRBJ2-1; D is tentatively TRBD1 or TRBD2 (5 bases each). The CDR3 is made up of 16 amino acids. Per germline, CDR1 MNHNS and CDR2 SASEGT. The V end lost 4 bases, the J end lost 4 bases, and 17 bases lay between the germline ends. The CDR3 protein is CASSATGTPRYNEQFF. CDR3 nucleotide sequence: TGTGCCAGCAGTGCGACGGGGACCCCAAGATACAATGAGCAGTTCTTC.

The chain joins TRBV6-6 to TRBJ2-7; TRBD1 aligns across 9 bases. V trimming: 6 bases; J trimming: 3 bases; junction bases outside the gene matches: 9. There are 15 residues in the CDR3. Germline V gene data show CDR1 as MNHNY and CDR2 as SVGAGI (reference sequence). This chain's CDR3 is CASRLTRTGDYEQYF. The CDR3 DNA reads TGTGCCAGCAGGTTAACCCGGACAGGGGACTACGAGCAGTACTTC.

This rearrangement joins TRBV2 to TRBJ2-7; D is tentatively TRBD1 or TRBD2 (5 bases each). Per the germline V gene, CDR1 is SNHLY and CDR2 is FYNNEI. This CDR3 has 15 residues. Trimming left V 2 bases short and J 0 bases short, with 11 bases between. CDR3: CASSEYRGASYEQYF. The CDR3 coding sequence is TGTGCCAGCAGTGAATACAGAGGGGCCTCCTACGAGCAGTACTTC.

This clone was found a few times. V usage is TRBV18 and J usage is TRBJ2-3; D might be TRBD1 or TRBD2, each matching 6 bases. Germline-derived CDR1 and CDR2 are KGHSH and LQKENI. The CDR3 contains 17 residues. Trimming cost V 6 bases and J 2 bases, with 21 bases left between them. CDR3 region: CASSPQGTATYTDTQYF. CDR3 nucleotide sequence: TGTGCCAGCTCTCCGCAGGGGACTGCGACATACACAGATACGCAGTATTTT.

V gene TRBV7-2 combines with J gene TRBJ2-2, with D possibly being TRBD2 (6 bases). CDR3 size: 14 residues. CDR1 SGHTA and CDR2 FQGNSA come from the germline V gene. Between the trimmed V and J ends, which lost 5 bases and 6 bases, there was a span of 13 bases. This chain's CDR3 is CASSQGREAGELFF. As DNA, the CDR3 is TGTGCCAGCAGCCAGGGAAGGGAGGCCGGGGAGCTGTTTTTT.

Note on this clone: Different DNA sequences within this sample yield the same CDR3. The chain links TRBV19 to TRBJ2-1, with no clear D. V lost 3 bases and J 1 base, leaving 7 bases between the germline ends. The germline V gene has CDR1 LNHDA and CDR2 SQIVND (reference sequence). CDR3 length: 14 amino acids. The CDR3 sequence: CASSIERSYNEQFF. The CDR3 bases are TGTGCCAGTAGTATTGAGCGATCCTACAATGAGCAGTTCTTC.